This entry concerns a single TCR beta chain. The data were taken from a study of blood T cell repertoires in COVID-19. Overall study context: Sites across the United States, Italy and Spain contributed samples from acute and convalescent COVID-19. From T cells, B-cell-depleted T cells, or PBMCs came the material, which was cDNA or gDNA.

Per the authors' pipeline: Researchers report that nucleated cell counts were estimated from reference gene primer amplification. Libraries were prepared by immunoSEQ multiplex PCR; TCRdb keeps only in-frame clonotypes and omits some of them. The V and J calls and clone size were taken over from that table, and D and trimming were inferred from the DNA. This sample carries about 180,000 clones, approximately 90% of them seen once, and the ten largest clones take around 0.53%. Germline lookup yields CDR1 SGHTS and CDR2 YDEGEE. V shed 2 bases and J 4 bases; nucleotides not matched to a gene: 4. CDR3 length equals 15 residues.

The sequence was obtained from a man in his forties or fifties with acute or convalescent COVID-19. Sample: peripheral blood. The chain couples TRBV5-8 to TRBJ1-5; 9 nucleotides line up with TRBD1. CDR3 protein: CASSFRDRENQPQHF. Here the CDR3 DNA reads TGTGCCAGCAGCTTCCGGGACAGGGAGAATCAGCCCCAGCATTTT.